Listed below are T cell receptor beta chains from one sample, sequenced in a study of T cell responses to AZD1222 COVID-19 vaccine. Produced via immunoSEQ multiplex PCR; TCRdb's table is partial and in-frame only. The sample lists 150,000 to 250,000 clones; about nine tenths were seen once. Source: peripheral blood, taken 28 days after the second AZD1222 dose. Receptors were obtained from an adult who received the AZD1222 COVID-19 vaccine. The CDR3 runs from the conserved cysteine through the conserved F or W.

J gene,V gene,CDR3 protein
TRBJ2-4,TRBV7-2,CASSPSSSKNIQYF
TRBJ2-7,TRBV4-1,CASSQEPGTGYEQYF
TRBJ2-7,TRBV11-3,CASSLGRTYEQYF
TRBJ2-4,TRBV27,CASDGITGKTKNIQYF
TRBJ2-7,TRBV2,CASSPRQGHYEQYF
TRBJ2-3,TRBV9,CASSVAHGTDTQYF
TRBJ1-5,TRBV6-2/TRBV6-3,CASSLQGVGLRGGNQPQHF
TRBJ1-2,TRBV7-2,CASSLANRAGGYTF
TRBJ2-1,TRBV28,CASSLGLVPGDEQFF
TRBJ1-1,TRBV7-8,CASSFNAEGKNTEAFF
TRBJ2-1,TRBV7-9,CASSLSLLNEQFF
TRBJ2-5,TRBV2,CASSERGTGRFGTQYF
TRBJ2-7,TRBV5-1,CASSGRLAGAYEQYF
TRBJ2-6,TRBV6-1,CASSETGGGANVLTF
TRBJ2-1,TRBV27,CASSLSRARHEQFF